This passage covers 32 T cell receptor beta chains from one sample sequenced in a study of tumor-infiltrating lymphocytes in oesophageal squamous cell carcinoma. TCRdb re-called the PCR reads through MiXCR, storing one row per CDR3 protein. The repertoire holds about 23,000 distinct CDR3 sequences, with 30% to 40% as singletons. What was sequenced was esophageal tumor tissue. These receptor sequences come from a male donor with esophageal squamous cell carcinoma.

Ten or more counts support this clonotype. V is TRBV7-2 and J is TRBJ2-1; D remains unclear. The CDR3 totals 13 residues. Germline CDR1 and CDR2: SGHTA and FQGNSA. V shed 4 bases and J shed 10 bases, with 14 bases lying between them. The CDR3 nucleotides read TGTGCCAGCAGCTCCTCGCCGGCGATCGAGCAGTTCTTC. This gives the protein CASSSSPAIEQFF.

This clonotype was observed many times. This likely comes from a read error, as the CDR3 has no conserved phenylalanine or tryptophan at its end. The DNA is left out, because the CDR3 cannot be placed on it with certainty; the CDR3 is given as TCRdb lists it. The chain carries TRBV7-2 and TRBJ2-7; the table names TRBD1, a call not compared with the DNA. The CDR3 is made up of 18 amino acids, end residues included. CDR1 and CDR2 (germline): SGHTA, FQGNSA. CDR3 amino acids: CASSLVPLTGDDGYTFGS.

The chain links TRBV7-8 to TRBJ2-5; 8 bases line up with TRBD2. With 7 bases clipped from V and 0 bases from J, the junction kept 10 bases outside the gene matches. The CDR3 runs 16 residues. Germline lookup yields CDR1 SGHVS and CDR2 FQNEAQ. In DNA form, the CDR3 reads TGTGCCAGCACCAAAAGCGGGGGCCGTGACCAAGAGACCCAGTACTTC. Its translation: CASTKSGGRDQETQYF.

This clonotype was recorded only once. V usage is TRBV7-3 and J usage is TRBJ2-5; D remains ambiguous. The end of the DNA aligns better with TRBJ1-2, so the J call may be wrong. The CDR3 runs to 15 residues. Germline-derived CDR1 and CDR2 are SGHTA and FQGTGA. CDR3 loop: CASSLESASLGGYTF. The CDR3 coding sequence is TGTGCCAGCAGCTTAGAATCGGCCTCTCTAGGGGGCTACACCTTC.

About this clonotype: Without the conserved terminal phenylalanine or tryptophan, this CDR3 likely stems from a read error. It is unclear where the CDR3 begins or ends on the DNA, so no DNA is shown, and the CDR3 is as TCRdb lists it. The chain has TRBV6-5 and TRBJ2-5. The germline V gene encodes CDR1 MNHEY and CDR2 SVGAGI. Ends included, the CDR3 has 14 residues. The CDR3 region is CASSSLNYGYTFGS.

This clonotype has at least ten counts. This chain links TRBV7-9 with TRBJ2-2, with 9 nucleotides matching TRBD1. Per germline, CDR1 SEHNR and CDR2 FQNEAQ (reference sequence). The CDR3 totals 14 residues. Trimming removed 4 bases from V and 6 bases from J; junction bases left unmatched: 3. CDR3 amino acids: CASSWTGEAGELFF. As DNA, the CDR3 is TGTGCCAGCAGCTGGACAGGGGAGGCCGGGGAGCTGTTTTTT.

There are many counts of this clonotype. V usage is TRBV11-3 and J usage is TRBJ2-7, with 9 bases matching TRBD1. In germline, CDR1 is SGHNT, CDR2 YENEEA. This CDR3 comprises 16 residues. The ends lost 4 bases at V and 4 bases at J; junction bases unmatched: 11. This CDR3 reads CASSWGPPGQGYEQYF. The CDR3 bases are TGTGCCAGCAGCTGGGGGCCCCCGGGACAGGGTTACGAGCAGTACTTC.

The chain joins TRBV7-4 to TRBJ2-5; 11 bases are shared with TRBD2. CDR1 is SGHVT and CDR2 is SQSDAQ in the germline V gene. There are 16 residues in the CDR3. V dropped 3 bases and J dropped 1; count of bases not matched to a gene: 4. The DNA of the CDR3 is TGTGCCAGCAGCTTGGGGACTAGCGGACTCCAAGAGACCCAGTACTTC. It translates to CASSLGTSGLQETQYF.

Details on this clonotype: At one boundary the junction diverges from the germline segment, which might be a read error. The genes are TRBV7-2 and TRBJ2-3, with 7 bases lining up with TRBD2. The J call is doubtful: the DNA matches TRBJ2-1 better. The CDR3 totals 13 residues. Per germline, CDR1 SGHTA and CDR2 FQGNSA. The CDR3 loop reads CVSSTGLDYEQFF. Written as DNA, the CDR3 is TGTGTCAGCAGCACCGGACTAGACTATGAGCAGTTCTTC.

This chain links TRBV7-6 with TRBJ2-4; no firm D call. TRBJ2-1 matches the DNA end more closely, so the J call is doubtful. This CDR3 comprises 15 residues. Germline-derived CDR1 and CDR2 are SGHVS and FNYEAQ. The CDR3 DNA reads TGTGCCAGCAGCCCTACTGTACCCTCCTACAATGAGCAGTTCTTC. Its translation: CASSPTVPSYNEQFF.

The chain joins TRBV7-2 to TRBJ2-1; 9 bases are a match to TRBD2. The CDR3 is made up of 16 amino acids. V lost 2 bases to trimming and J lost 1 base; unmatched junction nucleotides: 3. The germline V gene has CDR1 SGHTA and CDR2 FQGNSA. In DNA, the CDR3 is TGTGCCAGCAGCTTAACTAGCGGGTTATCCTACAATGAGCAGTTCTTC. Translation gives CASSLTSGLSYNEQFF.

This clonotype was picked up many times. This chain links TRBV12-3 or TRBV12-4 with TRBJ2-2; D is ambiguous. CDR3 size: 13 residues. Trimming shortened V by 3 bases and J by 4 bases, and 6 bases separated the two germline ends. CDR3 in amino acids: CASSFQRTGELFF. CDR3 DNA: TGTGCCAGCAGTTTTCAACGCACCGGGGAGCTGTTTTTT.

The V call is TRBV18, the J call TRBJ2-3; 8 positions match TRBD2. CDR1 is KGHSH and CDR2 is LQKENI in the germline V gene. The junction had 6 bases not matched to a gene; V was cut back by 4 bases and J by 0 bases. CDR3 length: 16 residues. The CDR3 DNA reads as TGTGCCAGCTCACTAAATAGCGGGACTAGCACAGATACGCAGTATTTT. Translation gives CASSLNSGTSTDTQYF.

This clonotype has at least ten counts. The V gene is TRBV11-2, the J gene TRBJ2-3, with 11 bases fitting TRBD1. V was clipped by 5 bases and J by 5 bases; unmatched bases: 6. The CDR3 runs 15 residues. Germline lookup yields CDR1 SGHAT and CDR2 FQNNGV. Here the CDR3 DNA reads TGTGCCAGCAGCGAACGGACAGGGGGCGTAGATACGCAGTATTTT. Translated, it gives CASSERTGGVDTQYF.

The CDR3 DNA reads as TGTGCCAGCAGCCTCGGAGGTTCAGAGACCCAGTACTTC. Encoded protein: CASSLGGSETQYF. This rearrangement joins TRBV11-2 to TRBJ2-5, with D perhaps TRBD2 (5 bases). The CDR3 runs to 13 residues. Deletions cut 5 bases from V and 4 bases from J, with 11 bases between. Looked up from germline, CDR1 is SGHAT and CDR2 is FQNNGV.

This clonotype was seen many times. The chain employs TRBV5-1 and TRBJ1-1; D uncertain. The V end lost 4 bases, the J end lost 1 base, and 14 bases lay between the germline ends. Germline assignment: CDR1 SGHRS and CDR2 YFSETQ. The CDR3 sequence is 15 residues long. The DNA of the CDR3 is TGCGCCAGCAGCCCTATCACCGACGGGAACACTGAAGCTTTCTTT. This translates into CASSPITDGNTEAFF.

This clonotype was seen repeatedly, ten times or more. This chain links TRBV11-2 with TRBJ2-3; D tentatively fits TRBD1 or TRBD2 (5 bases each). This CDR3 contains 14 residues. The germline V and J ends were trimmed by 5 bases and 5 bases, with 14 bases remaining between them. The germline gives CDR1 SGHAT, CDR2 FQNNGV. The CDR3 spells CASSPPLGVDTQYF. Written as DNA, the CDR3 is TGTGCCAGCAGCCCCCCCTTGGGGGTAGATACGCAGTATTTT.

This clonotype showed up just once. The chain recombines TRBV28 with TRBJ1-2; tentatively, D is TRBD1 (6 bases). This CDR3 region has 14 residues. CDR1 and CDR2 from the germline V gene are MDHEN and SYDVKM. With 5 bases removed from V and 6 bases from J, the gap between germline ends came to 16 bases. The chain's CDR3 is CASSIPSRGNGYTF. The DNA for the CDR3 is TGTGCCAGCAGTATCCCCTCCAGGGGAAATGGCTACACCTTC.

The chain employs TRBV28 and TRBJ2-1; the D is unclear. CDR1 and CDR2 from the germline V gene are MDHEN and SYDVKM. Trimming took off 5 bases at V and 6 bases at J, with 8 bases between the two ends. The CDR3 is 12 residues long. DNA of the CDR3: TGTGCCAGCAGTCCCCAACTCAATGAGCAGTTCTTC. Protein product: CASSPQLNEQFF.

This clonotype was recorded at least ten times. The genes are TRBV5-6 and TRBJ2-5; D is possibly TRBD2 (5 bases). Trimming removed 0 bases from V and 4 bases from J, with 13 bases in between. The CDR3 runs 15 residues. Germline CDR1 and CDR2: SGHDT and YYEEEE. In DNA, the CDR3 is TGTGCCAGCAGCTTGGCCGCTAGCTGGGCAGAGACCCAGTACTTC. Translation: CASSLAASWAETQYF.

This chain joins TRBV7-3 and TRBJ2-5, with D perhaps matching TRBD1 or TRBD2 (6 bases each). The last part of the DNA fits TRBJ2-1 better; the J call may be wrong. The CDR3 has 15 amino acids. The germline V gene has CDR1 SGHTA and CDR2 FQGTGA. CDR3 loop: CASSYKGGTYNEQFF. DNA of the CDR3: TGTGCCAGCAGCTATAAAGGGGGGACCTACAATGAGCAGTTCTTC.

This clonotype was recorded a few times. This chain uses TRBV3-1 with TRBJ1-1; D is possibly TRBD1 (5 bases). Germline V gene data show CDR1 as LGHDT and CDR2 as YNNKEL (reference sequence). The CDR3 extends over 15 amino acids. V dropped 0 bases and J dropped 1 base, with 9 bases sitting between them. The CDR3 DNA reads TGTGCCAGCAGCCAAGACGGCAGGGAGAACACTGAAGCTTTCTTT. This translates into CASSQDGRENTEAFF.

This chain uses TRBV5-1 with TRBJ2-3, with D possibly being TRBD1 or TRBD2 (5 bases each). The CDR3 totals 16 residues. The V end lost 0 bases, the J end lost 14 bases, and 25 bases lay between the germline ends. CDR1 SGHRS and CDR2 YFSETQ come from the germline V gene. The CDR3 coding sequence is TGCGCCAGCAGCTTGGTACTAGTCGCTTCCTTCAGGGAGCTGTATTTT. This encodes CASSLVLVASFRELYF.

The chain uses TRBV12-3 or TRBV12-4 and TRBJ2-5; either TRBD1 or TRBD2 may supply D (6 bases each). Matching the DNA end better, TRBJ2-1 makes the J call doubtful. The CDR3 has 14 amino acids. The CDR3 protein is CASLRGGSFNEQFF. The DNA for the CDR3 is TGTGCCAGCCTTAGAGGGGGGAGTTTCAATGAGCAGTTCTTC.

This clonotype was counted at least ten times. The chain links TRBV7-3 to TRBJ1-2; D is perhaps TRBD1 (6 bases). Germline assignment: CDR1 SGHTA and CDR2 FQGTGA. Trimming took 2 bases from V and 4 from J, leaving 8 bases between them. The CDR3 totals 13 residues. CDR3 region: CASSLGGPYGYTF. The CDR3 DNA follows: TGTGCCAGCAGCTTAGGGGGGCCCTATGGCTACACCTTC.

This clonotype was detected a few times. The chain combines TRBV5-1 with TRBJ2-4, with D unresolved. The end of the DNA is better explained by TRBJ2-7, so the J call may be wrong. Germline CDR1 and CDR2: SGHRS and YFSETQ. This CDR3 region has 11 residues. The CDR3 coding sequence is TGCGCCAGCGACCCAAGACCCGAGCAGTACTTC. It encodes CASDPRPEQYF.

This clonotype was picked up many times. This chain uses TRBV24-1 with TRBJ2-2, with TRBD1 identical over 8 bases. CDR1 and CDR2 (germline): KGHDR, SFDVKD. The V gene end was trimmed by 9 bases and the J gene end by 1 base; junction bases not matched to a gene: 9. This CDR3 has 16 residues. CDR3 protein: CATRSGGQGNTGELFF. The CDR3 DNA reads TGTGCCACCCGGTCCGGCGGACAGGGGAACACCGGGGAGCTGTTTTTT.

In this sample, this clonotype turned up a few times. This rearrangement joins TRBV7-8 to TRBJ2-3, with D unresolved. In germline, CDR1 is SGHVS, CDR2 FQNEAQ. The CDR3 is 15 amino acids. V gave up 1 base and J gave up 4 bases, with 12 bases separating them. The chain's CDR3 is CASSLVGSISDTQYF. The CDR3 DNA is TGTGCCAGCAGCTTAGTTGGCTCTATTTCAGATACGCAGTATTTT.

This clonotype occurred many times. The conserved final phenylalanine or tryptophan is absent from the CDR3, which likely points to a read error. The limits of the CDR3 on the DNA are not certain, so only TCRdb's listed CDR3 is given. The chain employs TRBV6-1 and TRBJ2-5; no DNA check was done on the table's D call, TRBD2. Per the germline V gene, CDR1 is MNHNS and CDR2 is SASEGT. Both ends counted, the CDR3 spans 18 residues. CDR3 sequence: CASSRELGRKFLPLHFGN.

This sequence joins TRBV7-6 and TRBJ2-5; TRBD2 agrees at 9 bases. CDR3 length: 15 residues. Germline V gives CDR1 SGHVS, CDR2 FNYEAQ. J was trimmed by 2 bases and V by 5 bases; bases with no gene match: 6. For the CDR3, the DNA is TGTGCCAGCAGCCGAAGGGCGGGAGGGCAAGAGACCCAGTACTTC. It yields the protein CASSRRAGGQETQYF.

On this clonotype: The CDR3 end shows no conserved phenylalanine or tryptophan, and so a read error is likely. No DNA is shown, since the ends of the CDR3 on it are uncertain; the CDR3 is the one TCRdb lists. The genes are TRBV6-1 and TRBJ2-6; the D call TRBD2 from the table was never checked on the DNA. In germline, CDR1 is MNHNS, CDR2 SASEGT. The CDR3 sequence runs 18 residues, both termini included. This CDR3 reads CASSDASGGRPYEQYFGA.

As for this clonotype: The junction shows a germline mismatch at one end, possibly a read error. The CDR3: CASSEGLAEAYEQYF. As DNA, the CDR3 is TGCGCCAGCAGTGAGGGACTAGCGGAAGCCTACGAGCAGTACTTT. V usage is TRBV10-2 and J usage is TRBJ1-1; no clear D. This CDR3 is built from 15 residues. Looked up from germline, CDR1 is WSHSY and CDR2 is SAAADI.